One T cell receptor (beta chain) is described in this entry. Repertoires were generated with immunoSEQ multiplex PCR, while TCRdb's copy carries only in-frame clones and drops some. The sample comprises about 51,000 clones, around 88% of which are singletons, and approximately 16% rests with the top ten. This record comes from a study of PD-L1 blockade in urothelial cancer. This CDR3 has 14 amino acids. Germline loops: CDR1 LGHNT, CDR2 FRNRAP. Trimming removed 6 bases at V and 6 bases at J, with 17 bases between. The rearrangement uses TRBV12-5 and TRBJ2-5; D unresolved. The specimen comprised PBMCs, sampled around atezolizumab (anti-PD-L1) treatment. This sequence was found in a man aged 60 to 69 with urothelial cancer. This CDR3 reads CASGPRALSKTQYF. CDR3 sequence (DNA): TGTGCTAGTGGCCCCCGTGCCCTATCGAAGACCCAGTACTTC.